This T cell receptor (beta chain) was observed in a study of tumor and adjacent non-tumor tissue in lung cancer. Study in general: On average, productive TCRbeta reads reached about 4.17 million per sample.

CDR3 length equals 13 residues. Trimming took off 5 bases at V and 4 bases at J, with 9 bases between the two ends. Germline assignment: CDR1 MDHEN and CDR2 SYDVKM. This clonotype was seen many times. The antigen remains unidentified. Study-level results: Tumor tissue had significantly higher TCR diversity than normal lung.

No cell sorting was done before RNA was extracted from the tissue. The library came from three nested PCR rounds adapted from ARM-PCR protocols. One entry per CDR3 protein results from TCRdb running MiXCR on the multiplex PCR reads. There are 55,000 to 70,000 distinct CDR3 sequences in the sample; just under 60% occur only once, and roughly 21% lies in the top ten. Material for sequencing was lung tumor tissue. This chain uses TRBV28 with TRBJ1-5; D perhaps matches TRBD1 (6 bases). This clonotype originated in a man aged 50 or older with non-small cell lung cancer. The CDR3 is CASSNRDNQPQHF. CDR3 coding DNA: TGTGCCAGCAGTAACAGGGATAATCAGCCCCAGCATTTT.